One and the same sample provided the 15 T cell receptor beta chains below, sequenced in a study of PD-L1 blockade in urothelial cancer. Indicated time point: pretreatment peripheral blood. This table comes from immunoSEQ multiplex PCR, and its TCRdb copy is limited to in-frame clones, with some not included. The sample shows tens of thousands of clones, around 81% of them seen only once. Here the sequenced sample was PBMCs, taken around atezolizumab (anti-PD-L1) treatment. These receptor sequences come from a man in his forties or fifties with urothelial cancer.

The DNA for the CDR3 is TGTGCCAGCAGTTCAGAATACTCTGGGGCCAACGTCCTGACTTTC. Translating it yields CASSSEYSGANVLTF. The V and J genes are TRBV6-5 and TRBJ2-6; D is ambiguous. Per germline, CDR1 MNHEY and CDR2 SVGAGI. V gave up 4 bases and J gave up 0 bases, with 7 bases separating them. CDR3 length: 15 amino acids.

This clone was picked up one time. V and J are TRBV7-3 and TRBJ2-1; no definite D call. Between the trimmed V and J ends, which lost 4 bases and 9 bases, there was a span of 19 bases. Looked up from germline, CDR1 is SGHTA and CDR2 is FQGTGA. The CDR3 extends over 15 amino acids. The CDR3 sequence: CASSSSPFIDTEQFF. CDR3 coding DNA: TGTGCCAGCAGCTCGAGCCCTTTTATAGATACTGAGCAGTTCTTC.

This chain uses TRBV6-5 with TRBJ1-2; TRBD1 agrees at 7 bases. Germline CDR1 reads MNHEY; CDR2 reads SVGAGI. The CDR3 is 13 amino acids. V lost 6 bases, J lost 4 bases, and 5 bases stayed unmatched. The CDR3 sequence: CASSDRASYGYTF. The CDR3 coding sequence is TGTGCCAGCAGCGACAGGGCCTCCTATGGCTACACCTTC.

The rearrangement links TRBV27 to TRBJ2-2; perhaps TRBD2 as D (5 bases). The germline CDR1 and CDR2 sequences are MNHEY and SMNVEV (reference sequence). Trimming removed 4 bases at V and 5 bases at J, with 14 bases between. There are 15 residues in the CDR3. This CDR3 is CASSWGDTTTGELFF. CDR3 sequence (DNA): TGTGCCAGCAGTTGGGGAGATACAACTACCGGGGAGCTGTTTTTT.

This chain links TRBV18 with TRBJ2-2; maybe TRBD1 (6 bases). The germline gives CDR1 KGHSH, CDR2 LQKENI. The V gene lost 3 bases and the J gene lost 4 bases, with 15 bases spanning the gap. The CDR3 runs 16 residues. The CDR3 sequence is CASSPPGHLLTGELFF. The CDR3 DNA sequence: TGTGCCAGCTCACCTCCGGGACACTTACTCACCGGGGAGCTGTTTTTT.

V is TRBV7-8 and J is TRBJ2-1, with a possible D match to TRBD2 (7 bases). Trimming pared 5 bases from V and 7 bases from J, leaving 21 bases between. The germline gives CDR1 SGHVS, CDR2 FQNEAQ. This CDR3 is 16 amino acids long. CDR3 coding DNA: TGTGCCAGCAGCGCGAAGTGGGGGGGGCGCGGAAATGAGCAGTTCTTC. Protein product: CASSAKWGGRGNEQFF.

The J gene is TRBJ2-1, the V gene TRBV6-1; a weak D match, TRBD2 (6 bases). Per germline, CDR1 MNHNS and CDR2 SASEGT. V lost 4 bases and J lost 1, with 14 bases in between. The CDR3 runs to 16 residues. CDR3 coding DNA: TGTGCCAGCAGTGCGGGGGTAGCTCTGTCCTACAATGAGCAGTTCTTC. Translated: CASSAGVALSYNEQFF.

V and J are TRBV7-9 and TRBJ2-7; a weak D match, TRBD2 (5 bases). V lost 1 base to trimming and J lost 0 bases, with 16 bases between them. Per germline, CDR1 SEHNR and CDR2 FQNEAQ (reference sequence). The CDR3 consists of 17 residues. CDR3 protein: CASSLGGQRDSSYEQYF. CDR3 DNA: TGTGCCAGCAGCTTAGGTGGGCAGAGGGATAGCTCCTACGAGCAGTACTTC.

This chain joins TRBV7-9 and TRBJ2-7, with 7 bases that match TRBD2. CDR3 size: 14 residues. From germline, CDR1 is SEHNR and CDR2 FQNEAQ (reference sequence). Losses at the gene ends were 4 bases for V and 4 bases for J; bases not matched to a gene: 7. The CDR3 here is CASSSGLGSYEQYF. In DNA, the CDR3 is TGTGCCAGCAGCTCAGGACTAGGTTCGTACGAGCAGTACTTC. Combining the CDR3 with reference TRBV7-9 and TRBJ2-7 gives the whole variable domain DTGVSQNPRHKITKRGQNVTFRCDPISEHNRLYWYRQTLGQGPEFLTYFQNEAQLEKSRLLSDRFSAERPKGSFSTLEIQRTEQGDSAMYLCASSSGLGSYEQYFGPGTRLTVT.

This chain uses TRBV9 with TRBJ2-3; D is possibly TRBD2 (6 bases). The V end lost 3 bases, the J end lost 0 bases, and 14 bases lay between the germline ends. The CDR3 runs to 16 residues. Germline V CDR1 and CDR2: SGDLS, YYNGEE. The CDR3 loop is CASSALAPASTDTQYF. CDR3 DNA: TGTGCCAGCAGCGCCCTAGCGCCGGCTAGCACAGATACGCAGTATTTT.

This clone showed up just a few times. J is TRBJ2-1 and V is TRBV7-3, with TRBD2 matching over 14 bases. Germline V CDR1 and CDR2: SGHTA, FQGTGA. The trim removed 8 bases at V and 12 bases at J, leaving 12 bases unmatched. The CDR3 length is 15 residues. The CDR3 bases are TGTGCCAGCGGGCCTTTGGGACTAGCGGGAGAAATGCAGTTCTTC. It translates to CASGPLGLAGEMQFF.

This sequence joins TRBV18 and TRBJ1-2, with TRBD1 as a possible D gene (6 bases). The ends were cut back, 2 bases at V and 2 bases at J, with 12 bases in the middle. This CDR3 has 15 residues. Per the germline V gene, CDR1 is KGHSH and CDR2 is LQKENI. This chain's CDR3 is CASSPEGQGNYGYTF. CDR3 DNA sequence: TGTGCCAGCTCACCAGAAGGCCAGGGGAACTATGGCTACACCTTC. The whole variable domain, filled in from reference TRBV18 and TRBJ1-2, reads NAGVMQNPRHLVRRRGQEARLRCSPMKGHSHVYWYRQLPEEGLKFMVYLQKENIIDESGMPKERFSAEFPKEGPSILRIQQVVRGDSAAYFCASSPEGQGNYGYTFGSGTRLTVV.

The chain uses TRBV18 and TRBJ2-2; the D is unclear. This CDR3 has 11 residues. The germline V and J ends were trimmed by 3 bases and 8 bases, with 4 bases remaining between them. Germline CDR1 KGHSH, CDR2 LQKENI. The CDR3, as DNA: TGTGCCAGCTCACCCCAAGGGGAGCTGTTTTTT. It codes for CASSPQGELFF.

The chain uses TRBV28 and TRBJ1-3; D remains unclear. Between the trimmed V and J ends, which lost 6 bases and 0 bases, there was a span of 9 bases. The CDR3 sequence is 14 residues long. The germline V gene has CDR1 MDHEN and CDR2 SYDVKM. The CDR3 region has the DNA TGTGCCAGCAGCGGTCCCCACTCTGGAAACACCATATATTTT. It encodes CASSGPHSGNTIYF.

The chain joins TRBV5-5 to TRBJ1-5; D unclear. The V end was cut by 4 bases, the J end by 7 bases, with 9 bases between. This CDR3 contains 12 residues. Germline lookup yields CDR1 SGHKS and CDR2 YYEKEE (reference sequence). The CDR3 spells CASSGELQPQHF. The CDR3 DNA sequence: TGTGCCAGCAGCGGGGAGCTACAGCCCCAGCATTTT. Full variable domain (missing parts from reference TRBV5-5 and TRBJ1-5): DAGVTQSPTHLIKTRGQQVTLRCSPISGHKSVSWYQQVLGQGPQFIFQYYEKEERGRGNFPDRFSARQFPNYSSELNVNALLLGDSALYLCASSGELQPQHFGDGTRLSIL.